This T cell receptor beta chain was captured by sequencing in a study of blood T cell repertoires in COVID-19. The overall study: Spain, Italy and the United States supplied samples that represented acute and convalescent COVID-19. PBMCs, B-cell-depleted T cells, or T cells were the source of the cDNA or gDNA that made up the material.

This clone was picked up one time. Study processing details: Amplification of reference gene primers provided the estimated nucleated cell counts. Produced via immunoSEQ multiplex PCR; TCRdb's table is partial and in-frame only. V and J calls plus clone size are reproduced from that table; the DNA served to infer D and trimming. The sample lists about 270,000 clones; 88% were seen once. Either two negative PCRs, clearance, or symptom resolution qualified Cohort 3 donors as recovered. This CDR3 region has 12 residues. V was pared by 2 bases and J by 5 bases, with 7 bases between. Per the germline V gene, CDR1 is SQVTM and CDR2 is ANQGSEA.

The chain links TRBV29-1 to TRBJ2-1, with D uncertain. The clonotype originates from a woman between 50 and 59 years old who had recovered from COVID-19. Sequenced sample: PBMCs or T cells enriched from blood (not recorded which). The CDR3 reads CSVEKRNNEQFF. In nucleotides, the CDR3 is TGCAGCGTTGAAAAGCGTAACAATGAGCAGTTCTTC.